This T cell receptor (beta chain) originates from a study of tumor-infiltrating lymphocytes in primary liver carcinoma. Germline DNA was extracted too, while blood RNA derived from unsorted whole blood. The CDR3 sequence is 13 residues long. The V gene lost 7 bases and the J gene lost 4 bases, with 13 bases spanning the gap. Germline lookup yields CDR1 ENHRY and CDR2 SYGVKD. Researchers generated TCR beta cDNA from about 530 ng of total RNA, relying on a constant-region primer. Amplification in three nested multiplex PCR rounds with slightly modified ARM-PCR gave rise to TCR beta libraries. TRBV1-TRBV30 forward and Cbeta reverse primers drove the first two roughly 10-cycle rounds. TCRdb analysed the multiplex PCR reads with MiXCR anew, one entry per CDR3 protein. The sample has 330,000 or so distinct CDR3 sequences, around 60% seen once. With respect to this clonotype: Possible read error: a much larger clone is one base away.

This receptor was obtained from a man between 40 and 49 years old with primary liver carcinoma and hepatitis B virus infection. Source material: peripheral blood. This sequence joins TRBV10-3 and TRBJ1-1; D perhaps matches TRBD1 (5 bases). Here the CDR3 reads CAINGGKGTEAFF. The CDR3 DNA reads TGTGCCATCAATGGGGGGAAGGGCACTGAAGCTTTCTTT.